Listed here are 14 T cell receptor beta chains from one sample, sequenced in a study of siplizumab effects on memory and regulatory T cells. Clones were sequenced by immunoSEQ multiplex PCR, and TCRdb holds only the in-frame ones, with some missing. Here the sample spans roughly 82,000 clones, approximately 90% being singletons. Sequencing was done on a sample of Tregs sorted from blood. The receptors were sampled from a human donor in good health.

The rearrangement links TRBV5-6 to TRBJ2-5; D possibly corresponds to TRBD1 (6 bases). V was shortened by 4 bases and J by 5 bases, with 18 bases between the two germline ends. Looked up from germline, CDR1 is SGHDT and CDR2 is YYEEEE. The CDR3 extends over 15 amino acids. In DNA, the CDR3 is TGTGCCAGCAGCAGCCGGGACACTATTCCGGAGACCCAGTACTTC. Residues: CASSSRDTIPETQYF.

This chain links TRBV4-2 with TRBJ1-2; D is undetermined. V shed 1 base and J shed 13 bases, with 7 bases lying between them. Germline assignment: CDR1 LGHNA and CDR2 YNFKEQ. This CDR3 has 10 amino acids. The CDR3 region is CASSQGRITF. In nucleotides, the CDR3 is TGTGCCAGCAGCCAAGGTCGGATCACCTTC.

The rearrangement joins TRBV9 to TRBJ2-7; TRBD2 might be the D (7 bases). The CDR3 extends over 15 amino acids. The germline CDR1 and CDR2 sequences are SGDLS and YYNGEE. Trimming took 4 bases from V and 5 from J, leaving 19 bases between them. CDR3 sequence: CASSLQGGGSDEQYF. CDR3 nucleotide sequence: TGTGCCAGCAGCTTACAGGGAGGGGGTTCTGACGAGCAGTACTTC.

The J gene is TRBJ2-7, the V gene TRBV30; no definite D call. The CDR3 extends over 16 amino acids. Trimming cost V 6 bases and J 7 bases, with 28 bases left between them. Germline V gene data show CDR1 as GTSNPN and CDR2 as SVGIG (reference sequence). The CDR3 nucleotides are TGTGCCTGTAATAGCCCGGACCGATTTTTGCTGGGGGAGCAGTACTTC. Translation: CACNSPDRFLLGEQYF.

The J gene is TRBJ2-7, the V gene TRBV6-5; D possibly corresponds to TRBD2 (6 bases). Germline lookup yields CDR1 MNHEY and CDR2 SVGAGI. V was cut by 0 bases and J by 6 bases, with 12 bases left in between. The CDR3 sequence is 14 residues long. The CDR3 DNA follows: TGTGCCAGCAGTTACTCGAAACTAGCCTCCGAGCAGTACTTC. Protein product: CASSYSKLASEQYF.

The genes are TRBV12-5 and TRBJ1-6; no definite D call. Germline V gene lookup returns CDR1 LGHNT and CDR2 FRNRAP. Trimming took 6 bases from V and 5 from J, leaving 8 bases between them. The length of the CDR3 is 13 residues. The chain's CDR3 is CASGAANNSPLHF. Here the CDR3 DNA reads TGTGCTAGTGGAGCGGCGAATAATTCACCCCTCCACTTT. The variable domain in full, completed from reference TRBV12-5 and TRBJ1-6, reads DARVTQTPRHKVTEMGQEVTMRCQPILGHNTVFWYRQTMMQGLELLAYFRNRAPLDDSGMPKDRFSAEMPDATLATLKIQPSEPRDSAVYFCASGAANNSPLHFGNGTRLTVT.

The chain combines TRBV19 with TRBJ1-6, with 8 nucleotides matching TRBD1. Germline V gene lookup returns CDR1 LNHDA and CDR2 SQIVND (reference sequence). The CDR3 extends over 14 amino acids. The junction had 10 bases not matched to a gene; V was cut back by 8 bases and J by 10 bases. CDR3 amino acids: CASGVGQGVSPLHF. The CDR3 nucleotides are TGTGCCAGTGGGGTCGGACAGGGAGTCTCACCCCTCCACTTT.

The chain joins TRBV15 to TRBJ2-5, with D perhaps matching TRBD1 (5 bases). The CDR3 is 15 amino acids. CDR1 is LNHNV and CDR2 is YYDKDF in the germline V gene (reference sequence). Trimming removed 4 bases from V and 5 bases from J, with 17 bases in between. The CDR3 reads CATSIHYQGSETQYF. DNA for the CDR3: TGTGCCACCAGCATCCACTACCAGGGATCGGAGACCCAGTACTTC.

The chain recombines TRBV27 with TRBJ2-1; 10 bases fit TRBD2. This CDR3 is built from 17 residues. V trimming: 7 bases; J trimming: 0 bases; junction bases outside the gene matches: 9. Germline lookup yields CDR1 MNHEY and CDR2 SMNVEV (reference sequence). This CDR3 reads CASNGERGGSSYNEQFF. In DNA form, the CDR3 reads TGTGCCAGCAATGGGGAGCGGGGGGGGAGCTCCTACAATGAGCAGTTCTTC.

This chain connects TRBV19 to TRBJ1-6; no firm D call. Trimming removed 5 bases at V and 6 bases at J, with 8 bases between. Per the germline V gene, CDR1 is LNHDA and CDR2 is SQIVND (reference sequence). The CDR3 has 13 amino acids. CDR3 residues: CASSAILNSPLHF. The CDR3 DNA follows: TGTGCCAGTAGTGCCATCCTTAATTCACCCCTCCACTTT.

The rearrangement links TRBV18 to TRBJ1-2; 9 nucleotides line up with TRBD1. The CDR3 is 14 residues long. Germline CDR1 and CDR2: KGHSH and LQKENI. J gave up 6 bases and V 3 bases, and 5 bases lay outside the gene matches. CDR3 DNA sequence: TGTGCCAGCTCACCTGAGACAGGGGGAAATGGCTACACCTTC. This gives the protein CASSPETGGNGYTF.

CDR3 nucleotides: TGTGCCAGCAGTCCCCAGGGGGATCATAATCAGCCCCAGCATTTT. Translated: CASSPQGDHNQPQHF. The chain combines TRBV2 with TRBJ1-5; 7 bases map to TRBD1. This CDR3 is built from 15 residues. Germline V gene sequence: CDR1 SNHLY, CDR2 FYNNEI. V lost 5 bases to trimming and J lost 4 bases; unmatched junction nucleotides: 8.

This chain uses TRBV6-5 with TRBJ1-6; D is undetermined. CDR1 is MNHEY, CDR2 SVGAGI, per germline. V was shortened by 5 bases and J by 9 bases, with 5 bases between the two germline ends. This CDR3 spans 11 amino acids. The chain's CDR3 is CASSEGSPLHF. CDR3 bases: TGTGCCAGCAGTGAGGGTTCACCCCTCCACTTT.

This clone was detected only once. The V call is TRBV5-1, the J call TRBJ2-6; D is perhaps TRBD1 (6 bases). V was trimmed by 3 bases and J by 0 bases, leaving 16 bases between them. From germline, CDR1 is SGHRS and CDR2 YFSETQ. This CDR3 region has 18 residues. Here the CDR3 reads CASSSFGQGLSGANVLTF. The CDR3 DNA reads TGCGCCAGCAGCTCCTTCGGGCAGGGGCTCTCTGGGGCCAACGTCCTGACTTTC.